This T cell receptor beta chain comes out of a study of blood T cell repertoires in COVID-19. Study-level background: The analysed material was cDNA or gDNA that came from T cells, B-cell-depleted T cells, or PBMCs.

Assay used: immunoSEQ multiplex PCR; TCRdb lists only in-frame clones, some missing. The sample lists about 74,000 clones, 90% occurring once. V lost 2 bases and J lost 4; bases outside the gene matches: 7. The germline V gene encodes CDR1 SGHTA and CDR2 FQGTGA. CDR3 length: 18 amino acids. What was sequenced was peripheral blood. The source is a woman aged 45-65 years in a cohort sampled during active COVID-19. The chain joins TRBV7-3 to TRBJ2-1; 14 bases agree with TRBD2. CDR3 in amino acids: CASSLQGLAGAGYNEQFF. CDR3 bases: TGTGCCAGCAGCTTACAGGGACTAGCGGGAGCAGGGTACAATGAGCAGTTCTTC. Full variable domain (rest looked up from reference TRBV7-3 and TRBJ2-1): GAGVSQTPSNKVTEKGKYVELRCDPISGHTALYWYRQSLGQGPEFLIYFQGTGAADDSGLPNDRFFAVRPEGSVSTLKIQRTERGDSAVYLCASSLQGLAGAGYNEQFFGPGTRLTVL.